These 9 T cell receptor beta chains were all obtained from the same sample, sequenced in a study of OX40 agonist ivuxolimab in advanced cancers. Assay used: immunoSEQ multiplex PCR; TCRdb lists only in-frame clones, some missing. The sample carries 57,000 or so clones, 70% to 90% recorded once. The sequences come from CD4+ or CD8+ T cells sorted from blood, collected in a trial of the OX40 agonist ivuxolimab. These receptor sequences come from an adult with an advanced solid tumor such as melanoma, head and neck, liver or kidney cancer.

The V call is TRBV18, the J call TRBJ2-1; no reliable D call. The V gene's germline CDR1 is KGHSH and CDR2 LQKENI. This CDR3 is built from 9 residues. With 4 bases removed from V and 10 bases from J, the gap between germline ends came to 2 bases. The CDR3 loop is CASSHEQFF. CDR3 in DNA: TGTGCCAGCTCACACGAGCAGTTCTTC.

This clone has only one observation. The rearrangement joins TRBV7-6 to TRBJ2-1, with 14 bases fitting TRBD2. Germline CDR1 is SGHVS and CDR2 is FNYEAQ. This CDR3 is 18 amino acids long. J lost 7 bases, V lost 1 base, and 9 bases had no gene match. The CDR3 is CASSLDAPGLAGGNEQFF. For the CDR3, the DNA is TGTGCCAGCAGCTTAGACGCCCCAGGACTAGCGGGGGGAAATGAGCAGTTCTTC.

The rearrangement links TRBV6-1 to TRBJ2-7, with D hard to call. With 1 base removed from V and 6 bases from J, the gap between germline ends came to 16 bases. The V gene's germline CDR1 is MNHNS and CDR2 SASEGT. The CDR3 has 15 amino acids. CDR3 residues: CASSEDQLSLVEQYF. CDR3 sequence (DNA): TGTGCCAGCAGTGAAGACCAGCTTTCCCTGGTCGAGCAGTACTTC.

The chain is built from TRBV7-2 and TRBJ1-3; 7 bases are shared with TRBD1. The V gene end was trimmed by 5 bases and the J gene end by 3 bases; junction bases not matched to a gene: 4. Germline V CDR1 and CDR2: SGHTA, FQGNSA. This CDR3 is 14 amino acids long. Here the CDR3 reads CASSPGTDGNTIYF. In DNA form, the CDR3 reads TGTGCCAGCAGCCCCGGGACAGATGGAAACACCATATATTTT.

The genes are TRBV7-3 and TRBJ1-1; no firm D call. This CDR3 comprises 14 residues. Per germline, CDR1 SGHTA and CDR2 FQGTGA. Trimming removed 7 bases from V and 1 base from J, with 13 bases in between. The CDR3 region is CASKVRQENTEAFF. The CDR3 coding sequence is TGTGCCAGCAAGGTTAGGCAGGAGAACACTGAAGCTTTCTTT.

CDR3 DNA: TGCGCCAGCAGCCTGACTAGCGGTTACGAGCAGTACTTC. The encoded protein is CASSLTSGYEQYF. The chain carries TRBV5-1 and TRBJ2-5, with TRBD2 matching 9 bases. The J call may be faulty, since TRBJ2-7 better matches the DNA end. This CDR3 spans 13 amino acids. The germline V gene encodes CDR1 SGHRS and CDR2 YFSETQ.

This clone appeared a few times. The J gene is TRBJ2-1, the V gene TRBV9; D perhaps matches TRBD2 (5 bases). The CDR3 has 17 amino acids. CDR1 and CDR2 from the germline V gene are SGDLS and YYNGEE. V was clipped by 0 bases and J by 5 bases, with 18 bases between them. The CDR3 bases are TGTGCCAGCAGCGTAGGACCGACTCTAGCCAGCCACAATGAGCAGTTCTTC. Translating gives CASSVGPTLASHNEQFF.

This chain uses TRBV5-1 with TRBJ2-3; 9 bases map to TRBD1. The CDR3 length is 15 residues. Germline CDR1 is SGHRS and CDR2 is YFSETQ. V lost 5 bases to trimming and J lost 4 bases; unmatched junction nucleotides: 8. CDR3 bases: TGCGCCAGCAGTCGGGACAGGGTAGGCGCAGATACGCAGTATTTT. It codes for CASSRDRVGADTQYF.

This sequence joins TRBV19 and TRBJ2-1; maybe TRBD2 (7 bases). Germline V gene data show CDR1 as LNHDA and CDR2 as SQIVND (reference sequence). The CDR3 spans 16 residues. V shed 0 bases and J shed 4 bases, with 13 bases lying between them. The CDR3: CASSIERGGGYNEQFF. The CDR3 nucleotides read TGTGCCAGTAGTATAGAAAGAGGGGGAGGGTACAATGAGCAGTTCTTC.